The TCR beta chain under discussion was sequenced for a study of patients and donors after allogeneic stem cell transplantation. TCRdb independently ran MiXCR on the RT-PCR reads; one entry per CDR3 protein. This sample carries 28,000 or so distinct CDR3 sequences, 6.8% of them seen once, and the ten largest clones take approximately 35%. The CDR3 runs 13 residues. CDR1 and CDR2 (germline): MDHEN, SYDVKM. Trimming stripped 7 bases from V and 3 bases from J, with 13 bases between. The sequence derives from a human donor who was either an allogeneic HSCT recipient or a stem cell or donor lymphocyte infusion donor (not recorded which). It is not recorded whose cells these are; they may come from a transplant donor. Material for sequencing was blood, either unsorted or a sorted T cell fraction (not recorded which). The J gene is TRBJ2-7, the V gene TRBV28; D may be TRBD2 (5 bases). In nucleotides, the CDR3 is TGTGCCAGCACCGAGACTATAAACTACGAGCAGTACTTC. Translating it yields CASTETINYEQYF.